The 7 T cell receptor beta chains reported below all come from one sample, sequenced in a study of blood T cells in healthy people across ages. Then a second PCR, running roughly 7 to 11 cycles, was carried out with a sample-barcoded 5' primer and a J-beta primer mix. TCRdb reprocessed the 5' RACE reads via MiXCR and lists one record per CDR3 protein. The top ten clones hold 20% to 25% of a sample with about 800,000 distinct CDR3 sequences, 58% of them seen once. What was sequenced was blood. These receptors were collected from a man under 40 in good health.

This sequence joins TRBV6-1 and TRBJ1-1; possible D gene TRBD1, 5 bases. The germline CDR1 and CDR2 sequences are MNHNS and SASEGT. V was trimmed by 5 bases and J by 3 bases, leaving 19 bases between them. The CDR3 has 16 residues. In nucleotides, the CDR3 is TGTGCCAGCAGTCGGCCAGGGATGAGGCGTGACACTGAAGCTTTCTTT. Protein sequence: CASSRPGMRRDTEAFF.

The chain recombines TRBV19 with TRBJ2-7; 8 positions match TRBD1. This CDR3 is built from 14 residues. Trimming took 5 bases from V and 5 from J; bases not matched to a gene: 8. CDR1 and CDR2 from the germline V gene are LNHDA and SQIVND (reference sequence). CDR3 amino acids: CASSLGTGLHEQYF. As DNA, the CDR3 is TGTGCCAGTAGTCTCGGGACAGGTCTTCACGAGCAGTACTTC. The full variable domain, completed using reference TRBV19 and TRBJ2-7, is DGGITQSPKYLFRKEGQNVTLSCEQNLNHDAMYWYRQDPGQGLRLIYYSQIVNDFQKGDIAEGYSVSREKKESFPLTVTSAQKNPTAFYLCASSLGTGLHEQYFGPGTRLTVT.

This clonotype has more than one count but fewer than ten. CDR3 protein: CSVDGAGTKETQYF. DNA of the CDR3: TGCAGCGTTGACGGAGCGGGAACTAAAGAGACCCAGTACTTC. This sequence joins TRBV29-1 and TRBJ2-5; 7 positions match TRBD2. This CDR3 is 14 amino acids long. V lost 3 bases to trimming and J lost 3 bases; unmatched junction nucleotides: 7. Germline CDR1 reads SQVTM; CDR2 reads ANQGSEA.

The gene calls are TRBV29-1 and TRBJ1-1; 8 positions agree with TRBD1. The trim removed 8 bases at V and 4 bases at J, leaving 9 bases unmatched. CDR3 length: 13 residues. Germline V gene lookup returns CDR1 SQVTM and CDR2 ANQGSEA. CDR3 in amino acids: CSNQGAGGTEAFF. CDR3 nucleotide sequence: TGCAGCAACCAGGGGGCCGGAGGCACTGAAGCTTTCTTT.

This clonotype was seen a few times. The chain is built from TRBV6-5 and TRBJ2-6, with TRBD1 matching 8 bases. The CDR3 is 19 amino acids. In germline, CDR1 is MNHEY, CDR2 SVGAGI. V shed 2 bases and J 1 base; nucleotides not matched to a gene: 10. The CDR3 region has the DNA TGTGCCAGCAGTTACGGACTTGGACAGGGAGGTTCTGGGGCCAACGTCCTGACTTTC. It codes for CASSYGLGQGGSGANVLTF.

This clonotype appeared many times. The V and J genes are TRBV12-3 or TRBV12-4 and TRBJ1-2, with D maybe TRBD1 (6 bases). Trimming pared 5 bases from V and 5 bases from J, leaving 15 bases between. The CDR3 consists of 14 residues. The CDR3 spells CASSPSTGLYGYTF. The CDR3 DNA is TGTGCCAGCAGTCCAAGTACAGGGTTGTATGGCTACACCTTC.

This chain connects TRBV20-1 to TRBJ1-6; D is unclear. This CDR3 has 9 amino acids. Germline CDR1 reads DFQATT; CDR2 reads SNEGSKA (reference sequence). V lost 6 bases and J 9 bases, leaving 3 bases between the germline ends. As DNA, the CDR3 is TGCAGTGCGAGTTCACCCCTCCACTTT. Amino acids: CSASSPLHF.